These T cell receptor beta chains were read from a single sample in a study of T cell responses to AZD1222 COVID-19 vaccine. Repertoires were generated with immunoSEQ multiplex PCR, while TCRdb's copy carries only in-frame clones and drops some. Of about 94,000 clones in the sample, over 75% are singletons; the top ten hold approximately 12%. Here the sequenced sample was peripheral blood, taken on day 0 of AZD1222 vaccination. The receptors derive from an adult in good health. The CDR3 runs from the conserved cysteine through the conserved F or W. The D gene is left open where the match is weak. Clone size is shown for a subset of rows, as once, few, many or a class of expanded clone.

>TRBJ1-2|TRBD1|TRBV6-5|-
CASSYSRDRGNYGYTF
TGTGCCAGCAGTTACTCACGGGACAGGGGTAACTATGGCTACACCTTC
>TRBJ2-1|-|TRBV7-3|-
CASSQLGQTFNEQFF
TGTGCCAGCAGCCAACTAGGACAGACTTTCAATGAGCAGTTCTTC
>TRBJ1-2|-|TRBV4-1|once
CASSRERGNYGYTF
TGCGCCAGCAGCCGGGAAAGGGGAAACTATGGCTACACCTTC
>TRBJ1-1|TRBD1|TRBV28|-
CASSFPQGALRTEAFF
TGTGCCAGCAGTTTCCCCCAGGGGGCGTTGAGGACTGAAGCTTTCTTT
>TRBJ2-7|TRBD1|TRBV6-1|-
CASSEGDRGFYEQYF
TGTGCCAGCAGTGAGGGGGACAGGGGGTTCTACGAGCAGTACTTC
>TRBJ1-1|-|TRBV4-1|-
CASSQWTPPATEAFF
TGCGCCAGCAGCCAATGGACACCCCCGGCCACTGAAGCTTTCTTT
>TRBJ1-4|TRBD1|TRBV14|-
CASSPFTGTGREKLFF
TGTGCCAGCAGCCCGTTCACCGGGACAGGGCGAGAAAAACTGTTTTTT
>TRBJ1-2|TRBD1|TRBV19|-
CASSLGQGAGYGYTF
TGTGCCAGTAGCCTGGGACAGGGGGCCGGCTATGGCTACACCTTC
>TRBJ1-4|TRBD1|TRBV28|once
CASRSDSRDRVFF
TGTGCCAGCAGGTCCGACTCCCGGGACAGGGTGTTTTTT
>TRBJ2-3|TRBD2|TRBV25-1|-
CATGLAGGHSPLTDTQYF
TGTGCCACGGGACTAGCGGGGGGCCATTCCCCTCTCACAGATACGCAGTATTTT
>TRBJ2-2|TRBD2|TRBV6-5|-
CASSNGGFTGELFF
TGTGCCAGCAGTAACGGGGGGTTCACCGGGGAGCTGTTTTTT
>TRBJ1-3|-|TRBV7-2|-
CASSSVAMSSGNTIYF
TGTGCCAGCAGCTCGGTCGCCATGAGCTCTGGAAACACCATATATTTT
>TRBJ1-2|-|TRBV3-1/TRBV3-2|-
CASSQDHGDGYTF
TGTGCCAGCAGCCAAGATCACGGGGACGGCTACACCTTC
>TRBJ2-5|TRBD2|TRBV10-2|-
CASSEIAGERETQYF
TGCGCCAGCAGTGAGATAGCGGGGGAGAGAGAGACCCAGTACTTC
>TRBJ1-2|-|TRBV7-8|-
CASSLGGAGYGYTF
TGTGCCAGCAGCTTGGGGGGGGCAGGATATGGCTACACCTTC
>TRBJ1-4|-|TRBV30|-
CAWSVQGDLFF
TGTGCCTGGAGTGTACAAGGGGATTTGTTTTTT
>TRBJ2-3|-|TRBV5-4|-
CASAPAGAYHSTDTQYF
TGTGCCAGCGCACCCGCGGGGGCGTATCATAGCACAGATACGCAGTATTTT
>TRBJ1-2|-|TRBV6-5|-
CASSYGQRNYGYTF
TGTGCCAGCAGTTACGGACAGAGAAACTATGGCTACACCTTC
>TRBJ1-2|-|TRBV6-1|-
CASSDRVGYTF
TGTGCCAGCAGTGACAGGGTCGGCTACACCTTC
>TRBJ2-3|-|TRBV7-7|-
CASSPRLGFRTDTQYF
TGTGCCAGCAGCCCAAGGTTGGGGTTTCGGACAGATACGCAGTATTTT
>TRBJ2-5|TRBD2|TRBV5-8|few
CASSTGLAGLIQETQYF
TGTGCCAGCAGCACCGGACTAGCGGGACTTATACAAGAGACCCAGTACTTC
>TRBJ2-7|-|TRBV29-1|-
CSVDGQGYEQYF
TGCAGCGTTGATGGGCAGGGCTACGAGCAGTACTTC
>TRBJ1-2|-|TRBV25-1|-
CASSPQGVTNYGYTF
TGTGCCAGCAGCCCCCAAGGGGTTACTAACTATGGCTACACCTTC
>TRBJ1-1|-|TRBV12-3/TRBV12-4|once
CASSFYLNTEAFF
TGTGCCAGCAGTTTTTACCTAAACACTGAAGCTTTCTTT
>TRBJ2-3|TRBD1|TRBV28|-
CASSSPRDRGTDTQYF
TGTGCCAGCAGTTCCCCCCGGGACAGAGGCACAGATACGCAGTATTTT
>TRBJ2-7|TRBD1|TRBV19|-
CASSNAGGNEQYF
TGTGCCAGTAGTAACGCAGGGGGCAACGAGCAGTACTTC
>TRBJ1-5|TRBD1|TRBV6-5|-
CASTTGQTSNQPQHF
TGTGCCAGCACCACGGGACAGACTAGCAATCAGCCCCAGCATTTT
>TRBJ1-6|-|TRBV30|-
CAWGRGSSYNSPLHF
TGTGCCTGGGGACGAGGAAGTTCGTATAATTCACCCCTCCACTTT
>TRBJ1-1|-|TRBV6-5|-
CASSYSIKGGGTEAFF
TGTGCCAGCAGTTACTCGATCAAGGGGGGCGGCACTGAAGCTTTCTTT
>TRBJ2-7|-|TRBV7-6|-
CASSLEPLTSYEQYF
TGTGCCAGCAGCTTAGAACCCCTAACCTCCTACGAGCAGTACTTC
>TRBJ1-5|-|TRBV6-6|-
CASSYSNFADQPQHF
TGTGCCAGCAGTTACTCGAATTTCGCCGATCAGCCCCAGCATTTT
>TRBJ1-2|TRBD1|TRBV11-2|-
CASSPRTGSPWGYTF
TGTGCCAGCAGCCCCCGGACAGGCTCTCCATGGGGCTACACCTTC
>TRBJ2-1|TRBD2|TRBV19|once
CASKGSGGLFSYNEQFF
TGTGCCAGTAAGGGTAGCGGGGGACTTTTCTCCTACAATGAGCAGTTCTTC
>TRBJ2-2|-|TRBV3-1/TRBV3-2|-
CASSQGGRPTGELFF
TGTGCCAGCAGCCAAGGTGGACGGCCCACCGGGGAGCTGTTTTTT
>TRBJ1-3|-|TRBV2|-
CASSGGAYSGNTIYF
TGTGCCAGCAGTGGTGGGGCCTACTCTGGAAACACCATATATTTT
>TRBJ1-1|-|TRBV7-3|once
CASSLIRNTEAFF
TGTGCCAGCAGCTTAATCAGGAACACTGAAGCTTTCTTT